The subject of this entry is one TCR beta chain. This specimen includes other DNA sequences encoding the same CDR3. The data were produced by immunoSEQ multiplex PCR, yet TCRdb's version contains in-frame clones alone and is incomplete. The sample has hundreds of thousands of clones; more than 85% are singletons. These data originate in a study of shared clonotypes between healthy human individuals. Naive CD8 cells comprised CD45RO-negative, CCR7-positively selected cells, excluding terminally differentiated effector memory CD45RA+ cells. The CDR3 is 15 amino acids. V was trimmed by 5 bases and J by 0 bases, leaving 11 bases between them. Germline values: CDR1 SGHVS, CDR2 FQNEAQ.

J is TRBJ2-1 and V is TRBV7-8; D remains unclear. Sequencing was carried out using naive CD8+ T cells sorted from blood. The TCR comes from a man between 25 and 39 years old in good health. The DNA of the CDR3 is TGTGCCAGCAGCCTCGGACCTAGCTCCTACAATGAGCAGTTCTTC. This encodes CASSLGPSSYNEQFF. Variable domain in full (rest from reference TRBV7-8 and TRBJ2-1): GAGVSQSPRYKVAKRGQDVALRCDPISGHVSLFWYQQALGQGPEFLTYFQNEAQLDKSGLPSDRFFAERPEGSVSTLKIQRTQQEDSAVYLCASSLGPSSYNEQFFGPGTRLTVL.